This T cell receptor beta chain came from a study of OX40 agonist ivuxolimab in advanced cancers. Whole-study context: The treatment was a fully human IgG2 OX40 agonist, ivuxolimab. Partial responses occurred in three patients (one hepatocellular carcinoma, two cutaneous melanoma).

Study conclusions and caveats: In general, CD8+ T cells held more expanded clones than CD4+ did, on average.

Germline V lookup: CDR1 SEHNR, CDR2 FQNEAQ (reference sequence). The CDR3 has 14 amino acids. The ends lost 5 bases at V and 7 bases at J; junction bases unmatched: 7. Clones were sequenced by immunoSEQ multiplex PCR, and TCRdb holds only the in-frame ones, with some missing. The table lists about 84,000 clones, more than 80% of them singletons. As for this clone: The antigen is not known.

V usage is TRBV7-9 and J usage is TRBJ1-4, with TRBD1 matching over 7 bases. The input for sequencing was CD4+ or CD8+ T cells sorted from blood, taken in a trial of the OX40 agonist ivuxolimab. The TCR sequence derives from an adult with an advanced solid tumor such as melanoma, head and neck, liver or kidney cancer. The CDR3: CASSLDRVGEKLFF. CDR3 sequence (DNA): TGTGCCAGCAGCCTCGACAGGGTTGGTGAAAAACTGTTTTTT. Full variable domain (outside the CDR3, taken from reference TRBV7-9 and TRBJ1-4): DTGVSQNPRHKITKRGQNVTFRCDPISEHNRLYWYRQTLGQGPEFLTYFQNEAQLEKSRLLSDRFSAERPKGSFSTLEIQRTEQGDSAMYLCASSLDRVGEKLFFGSGTQLSVL.